A selection of T cell receptor beta chains follows, all from one sample in a study of blood T cell repertoires in COVID-19. Measured with immunoSEQ multiplex PCR; TCRdb has only the in-frame clones, and not every one. The sample consists of roughly 240,000 clones, around 86% of them appearing once. The material sequenced was peripheral blood. Receptors were obtained from a woman younger than 45 who had recovered from COVID-19. The CDR3 runs from the conserved cysteine through the conserved F or W. Fields, in order: CDR3 DNA, CDR3 protein, clone size, V gene, D gene, J gene. D genes are given only for firm matches. Clone size appears in some rows only: once, few, many, or a class for an expanded clone.

TGTGCCAGCTCACCGGAGACCGGCACCGGGGAGCTGTTTTTT CASSPETGTGELFF NA TRBV18 NA TRBJ2-2
TGTGCCAGCAGCTCGACAGGAGCTAACTATGGCTACACCTTC CASSSTGANYGYTF NA TRBV6-2/TRBV6-3 NA TRBJ1-2
TGTGCCAGCAGTTTAAGCAGGGGAATAGGCTACACCTTC CASSLSRGIGYTF once TRBV27 NA TRBJ1-2
TGCGCCAGCAGCGGAAGGACAGGTGGTTCTGGCTACACCTTC CASSGRTGGSGYTF once TRBV5-1 TRBD1 TRBJ1-2
TGTGCCAGCAGTTTATGGCAGGAAAACAATGAGCAGTTCTTC CASSLWQENNEQFF few TRBV28 NA TRBJ2-1
TGTGCCATCAGTGGGTTGGACTCAAACACCGGGGAGCTGTTTTTT CAISGLDSNTGELFF NA TRBV10-3 NA TRBJ2-2
TGTGCCAGCAGTTACAAAACTAGCTTTAGCACAGATACGCAGTATTTT CASSYKTSFSTDTQYF NA TRBV6-5 NA TRBJ2-3
TGTGCCAGCAGCTTCCGCGGGGGGACTAGCACAGATACGCAGTATTTT CASSFRGGTSTDTQYF NA TRBV11-2 TRBD2 TRBJ2-3
TGTGCCAGCAGTTCCAGCGTCGAGCAGTACTTC CASSSSVEQYF NA TRBV6-5 NA TRBJ2-7
TGTGCCAGCAGTACTGGGACTAGCGGGGGCTACGGCACAGATACGCAGTATTTT CASSTGTSGGYGTDTQYF NA TRBV6-2/TRBV6-3 TRBD2 TRBJ2-3
TGTGCCAGTAGTTCAGGGCTGGGGACTAACTATGGCTACACCTTC CASSSGLGTNYGYTF once TRBV19 NA TRBJ1-2
TGTGCTAGTCGCGGGTGGGTAGCGGGGGGGCAGGCAGATACGCAGTATTTT CASRGWVAGGQADTQYF NA TRBV12-5 TRBD2 TRBJ2-3
TGTGCCAGCAGCCAAGGACAGCTGGGAAATGAAAAACTGTTTTTT CASSQGQLGNEKLFF NA TRBV4-2 NA TRBJ1-4
TGTGCCAGCAGCCGGGGGGGCCGAAATGAGCAGTTCTTC CASSRGGRNEQFF NA TRBV5-4 TRBD2 TRBJ2-1
TGTGCCAGCAGCCGAACGGGACTCCCGAAACAGGAGACCCAGTACTTC CASSRTGLPKQETQYF NA TRBV3-1/TRBV3-2 NA TRBJ2-5
TGTGCCAGCAGTACCGACACTCACTCCTACGAGCAGTACTTC CASSTDTHSYEQYF NA TRBV9 NA TRBJ2-7
TGTGCCAGTAGTATCGAAAGACAGGTCTATGGCTACACCTTC CASSIERQVYGYTF NA TRBV19 NA TRBJ1-2
TGTGCCAGCAGTTTCAGGGGTGAAGCTTTCTTT CASSFRGEAFF NA TRBV6-5 NA TRBJ1-1
TGTGCCAGCAGGCCGCCGGGACAGGGTTACAATGAGCAGTTCTTC CASRPPGQGYNEQFF NA TRBV6-5 TRBD1 TRBJ2-1
TGTGCCAGCAGCAAAGTTGTAGAGGGGGCGCCCGTAACTGAAGCTTTCTTT CASSKVVEGAPVTEAFF NA TRBV21-1 NA TRBJ1-1
TGTGCCAGCAGCCTCCTTGGGGGGGCTGCTAATGAGCAGTTCTTC CASSLLGGAANEQFF NA TRBV14 NA TRBJ2-1